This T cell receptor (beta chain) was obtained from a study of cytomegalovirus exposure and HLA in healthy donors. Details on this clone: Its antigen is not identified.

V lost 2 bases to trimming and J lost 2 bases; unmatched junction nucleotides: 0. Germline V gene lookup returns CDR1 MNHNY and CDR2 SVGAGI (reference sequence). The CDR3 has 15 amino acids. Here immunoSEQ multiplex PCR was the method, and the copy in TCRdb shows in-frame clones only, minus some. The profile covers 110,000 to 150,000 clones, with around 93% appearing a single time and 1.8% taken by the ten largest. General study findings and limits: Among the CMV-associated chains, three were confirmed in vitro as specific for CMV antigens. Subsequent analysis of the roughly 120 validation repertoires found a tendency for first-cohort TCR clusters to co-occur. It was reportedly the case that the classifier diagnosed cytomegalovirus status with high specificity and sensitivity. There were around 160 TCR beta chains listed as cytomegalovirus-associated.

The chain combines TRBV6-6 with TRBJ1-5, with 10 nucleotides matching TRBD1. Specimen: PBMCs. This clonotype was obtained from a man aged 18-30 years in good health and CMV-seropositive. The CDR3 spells CASSYGTGGNQPQHF. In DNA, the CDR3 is TGTGCCAGCAGTTACGGGACAGGGGGCAATCAGCCCCAGCATTTT.